This TCR beta chain stems from a study of shared clonotypes between healthy human individuals. Overall study: The plates for each donor numbered three CD4 naive, three CD4 memory, two CD8 naive and one CD8 memory.

Germline assignment: CDR1 MNHEY and CDR2 SVGAGI. This CDR3 contains 15 residues. Trimming shortened V by 2 bases and J by 5 bases, and 15 bases separated the two germline ends. Replicate sorted-subset PCRs were loaded with about 0.2 ug DNA, about 30,000 T cell genomes. In the original processing: Without quality scores, immunoSEQ junctional reads could not be filtered like full-length reads. Libraries were prepared by immunoSEQ multiplex PCR; TCRdb keeps only in-frame clonotypes and omits some of them. D and trimming were read from the DNA, whereas the V and J calls and clone size are those reported in that table. The sample holds 2 million or so clones, roughly 94% seen once. CD4+ cells were split into CD45RA+ naive and CD45RA-negative memory subsets.

Specimen: naive CD4+ T cells sorted from blood. The subset: CD45RA+ positively selected. The TCR comes from a man aged 18 to 29 in good health. V is TRBV6-5 and J is TRBJ2-5; possibly TRBD2 for D (5 bases). CDR3 amino acids: CASSYRVRGWETQYF. CDR3 DNA: TGTGCCAGCAGTTACCGTGTCCGGGGATGGGAGACCCAGTACTTC.